Presented here are 27 T cell receptor beta chains from one specimen sequenced in a study of early T cells in non-severe SARS-CoV-2 infection (dated by TCRdb to about 2021). Libraries were built with 5' RACE. The instrument was a NextSeq 500. The public reads were reprocessed in TCRdb via fastp at Q25 and MiXCR, keeping in-frame beta chains. For every CDR3 protein sequence, its rows merge into one entry that carries the most common genes and DNA. The sample yields 20,000 to 25,000 distinct CDR3 sequences; 5.3% were counted once. The ten largest account for over 8.5% of the sample. Input material: whole blood. The receptor source for this set is an adult who was a healthcare worker with PCR-confirmed SARS-CoV-2 infection or an uninfected control (not recorded which).

The V and J genes are TRBV7-2 and TRBJ1-1; no reliable D call. The germline CDR1 and CDR2 sequences are SGHTA and FQGNSA. The germline V and J ends were trimmed by 0 bases and 6 bases, with 11 bases remaining between them. This CDR3 is 14 amino acids long. The CDR3, as DNA: TGTGCCAGCAGCTTAGCAGGGTTAAGCGCTGAAGCTTTCTTT. Its protein is CASSLAGLSAEAFF.

Many counts were recorded for this clonotype. The V call is TRBV12-3 or TRBV12-4, the J call TRBJ2-7; D ambiguous. The germline V and J ends were trimmed by 4 bases and 4 bases, with 8 bases remaining between them. CDR3 size: 12 residues. CDR3 residues: CASSSTHYEQYF. DNA of the CDR3: TGTGCCAGCAGTTCGACCCATTACGAGCAGTACTTC.

This clonotype was picked up a small number of times. For the CDR3, the DNA is TGTGCCAGCAGCTTAACGGGAGGGTTGACTGAAGCTTTCTTT. It translates to CASSLTGGLTEAFF. V is TRBV7-3 and J is TRBJ1-1; D not resolved. Germline V CDR1 and CDR2: SGHTA, FQGTGA. Trimming cost V 0 bases and J 5 bases, with 10 bases left between them. The CDR3 consists of 14 residues.

The table lists this clonotype with a few counts. The V gene is TRBV7-2, the J gene TRBJ2-1; 9 nucleotides agree with TRBD2. The CDR3 is 15 residues long. CDR1 SGHTA and CDR2 FQGNSA come from the germline V gene. V was clipped by 2 bases and J by 4 bases; unmatched bases: 3. As DNA, the CDR3 is TGTGCCAGCAGCTTAAGCGGGAGGCCTTACAATGAGCAGTTCTTC. Its protein product is CASSLSGRPYNEQFF. The full variable domain, rest sourced from reference TRBV7-2 and TRBJ2-1, is GAGVSQSPSNKVTEKGKDVELRCDPISGHTALYWYRQSLGQGLEFLIYFQGNSAPDKSGLPSDRFSAERTGGSVSTLTIQRTQQEDSAVYLCASSLSGRPYNEQFFGPGTRLTVL.

This clonotype was seen only a few times. The genes are TRBV7-2 and TRBJ2-5; D is ambiguous. Trimming took 5 bases from V and 2 from J, leaving 15 bases between them. This CDR3 has 15 residues. Germline V gene data show CDR1 as SGHTA and CDR2 as FQGNSA. DNA of the CDR3: TGTGCCAGCAGCCCCTCCCTTTTGACTCAAGAGACCCAGTACTTC. It specifies CASSPSLLTQETQYF.

In its sample, this clonotype was seen many times. The chain links TRBV4-3 to TRBJ2-1; tentatively, D is TRBD2 (5 bases). The length of the CDR3 is 15 residues. Germline V lookup: CDR1 LGHNA, CDR2 YSLEER. Trimming took 4 bases from V and 4 from J, leaving 14 bases between them. CDR3 DNA sequence: TGCGCCAGCAGCCCAGAAGGAGGACCTTACAATGAGCAGTTCTTC. Encoded protein: CASSPEGGPYNEQFF.

This clonotype was detected ten times or more. This sequence joins TRBV5-1 and TRBJ2-5, with 7 bases lining up with TRBD1. CDR3 length: 16 residues. Germline assignment: CDR1 SGHRS and CDR2 YFSETQ. V trimming: 0 bases; J trimming: 2 bases; junction bases outside the gene matches: 7. The CDR3 sequence is CASSLAIQTGQETQYF. As DNA, the CDR3 is TGCGCCAGCAGCTTGGCCATACAGACAGGGCAAGAGACCCAGTACTTC.

This clonotype occurred a few times. The V gene is TRBV5-1, the J gene TRBJ2-1; 8 bases match TRBD2. The V gene's germline CDR1 is SGHRS and CDR2 YFSETQ. The CDR3 covers 15 residues. V gave up 1 base and J gave up 5 bases; unmatched junction bases: 5. Written as DNA, the CDR3 is TGCGCCAGCAGCTTGTTCGCGACTAGCGACAATGAGCAGTTCTTC. Protein sequence: CASSLFATSDNEQFF. Drawing the rest from reference TRBV5-1 and TRBJ2-1, the complete variable domain is KAGVTQTPRYLIKTRGQQVTLSCSPISGHRSVSWYQQTPGQGLQFLFEYFSETQRNKGNFPGRFSGRQFSNSRSEMNVSTLELGDSALYLCASSLFATSDNEQFFGPGTRLTVL.

This sequence joins TRBV20-1 and TRBJ1-2; 10 nucleotides align to TRBD1. The germline V gene encodes CDR1 DFQATT and CDR2 SNEGSKA (reference sequence). The CDR3 consists of 12 residues. Germline trimming cut 1 base from V and 7 bases from J; bases unmatched to any gene: 0. The CDR3 DNA follows: TGCAGTGCTAGAGGACAGGGGGCTGGCTACACCTTC. This sequence encodes CSARGQGAGYTF.

There are a few counts of this clonotype. The gene calls are TRBV7-9 and TRBJ2-7, with 11 bases matching TRBD2. The CDR3 length is 17 residues. V was pared by 0 bases and J by 4 bases, with 8 bases of the junction left unmatched. Germline V lookup: CDR1 SEHNR, CDR2 FQNEAQ (reference sequence). In DNA, the CDR3 is TGTGCCAGCAGCTTAGCGGCGACTAGCGGGACCTATTACGAGCAGTACGTC. Its protein product is CASSLAATSGTYYEQYV.

In this sample, this clonotype turned up many times. This chain connects TRBV7-2 to TRBJ2-7, with no clear D. Germline V gene sequence: CDR1 SGHTA, CDR2 FQGNSA. The ends were cut back, 1 base at V and 0 bases at J, with 16 bases in the middle. This CDR3 region has 17 residues. The CDR3 DNA reads TGTGCCAGCAGCTTAGTCCCACCCCTGCTCGGCTCCTACGAGCAGTACTTC. Residues: CASSLVPPLLGSYEQYF. The whole variable domain, filled in from reference TRBV7-2 and TRBJ2-7, reads GAGVSQSPSNKVTEKGKDVELRCDPISGHTALYWYRQSLGQGLEFLIYFQGNSAPDKSGLPSDRFSAERTGGSVSTLTIQRTQQEDSAVYLCASSLVPPLLGSYEQYFGPGTRLTVT.

This clonotype has at least ten counts. The rearrangement joins TRBV7-2 to TRBJ1-1; D gene uncertain. Trimming removed 3 bases at V and 0 bases at J, with 11 bases between. CDR1 and CDR2 (germline): SGHTA, FQGNSA. This CDR3 comprises 15 residues. CDR3 sequence reads: CASSFMASVNTEAFF. The CDR3 bases are TGTGCCAGCAGCTTTATGGCGTCCGTGAACACTGAAGCTTTCTTT.

This clonotype was counted at least ten times. The chain links TRBV6-1 to TRBJ2-2, with 10 positions matching TRBD2. From germline, CDR1 is MNHNS and CDR2 SASEGT. J gave up 5 bases and V 2 bases, and 5 bases lay outside the gene matches. The CDR3 totals 16 residues. The CDR3 region is CASSEWGLAYTGELFF. CDR3 coding DNA: TGTGCCAGCAGTGAATGGGGACTAGCGTATACCGGGGAGCTGTTTTTT.

The rearrangement uses TRBV14 and TRBJ1-1; D unclear. Germline V gene data show CDR1 as SGHDN and CDR2 as FVKESK. The CDR3 is 14 residues long. The V gene lost 4 bases and the J gene lost 0 bases, with 9 bases spanning the gap. Here the CDR3 DNA reads TGTGCCAGCAGCCTCTGGAGCCTGAACACTGAAGCTTTCTTT. It yields the protein CASSLWSLNTEAFF.

This clonotype has just a few counts. The chain employs TRBV7-3 and TRBJ2-5; 12 positions agree with TRBD2. Trimming took 8 bases from V and 5 from J; bases not matched to a gene: 9. CDR1 SGHTA and CDR2 FQGTGA come from the germline V gene. The CDR3 has 15 amino acids. CDR3 bases: TGTGCCAGCGCCTCGACTAGCGGGAGTGGTGAGACCCAGTACTTC. Its protein product is CASASTSGSGETQYF.

The sample holds many counts of this clonotype. The chain has TRBV4-3 and TRBJ2-7; 10 bases align to TRBD1. Trimming at V came to 0 bases and at J to 3 bases, leaving 5 bases not matched to a gene. The germline gives CDR1 LGHNA, CDR2 YSLEER. The CDR3 is made up of 16 amino acids. CDR3 nucleotide sequence: TGCGCCAGCAGCCAAGATCTGACAGGGGGCGGCTACGAGCAGTACGTC. This sequence encodes CASSQDLTGGGYEQYV.

This clonotype was counted between two and nine times. The gene calls are TRBV6-4 and TRBJ2-1; TRBD2 aligns across 13 bases. Germline assignment: CDR1 MRHNA and CDR2 SNTAGT. CDR3 length: 14 amino acids. The trim removed 4 bases at V and 6 bases at J, leaving 0 bases unmatched. The CDR3 DNA reads as TGTGCCAGCAGTGGGACTAGCGGGAGCAATGAGCAGTTCTTC. Translation: CASSGTSGSNEQFF.

There are many counts of this clonotype. The rearrangement joins TRBV6-6 to TRBJ2-7; 7 bases are shared with TRBD2. Germline assignment: CDR1 MNHNY and CDR2 SVGAGI (reference sequence). V shed 5 bases, J shed 1 base, and the junction held 8 bases outside the gene matches. CDR3 size: 15 residues. The CDR3 sequence is CASSDTSVRSYEQYV. CDR3 nucleotide sequence: TGTGCCAGCAGTGATACTAGCGTAAGGTCCTACGAGCAGTACGTC.

By share, this clonotype counts as medium-sized (0.01 to 0.1%). The rearrangement links TRBV27 to TRBJ1-5, with TRBD1 as a possible D gene (5 bases). Germline loops: CDR1 MNHEY, CDR2 SMNVEV (reference sequence). V lost 3 bases and J lost 5, with 20 bases in between. The CDR3 length is 17 residues. CDR3 DNA sequence: TGTGCCAGCAGTTTTATCGGGGGAGAAGGAGTTTATCAGCCCCAGCATTTT. Protein product: CASSFIGGEGVYQPQHF.

This clonotype was counted between two and nine times. The gene calls are TRBV3-1 and TRBJ1-1; tentatively, D is TRBD1 (6 bases). The CDR3 is 22 amino acids. V lost 4 bases and J 1 base, leaving 34 bases between the germline ends. Germline V lookup: CDR1 LGHDT, CDR2 YNNKEL (reference sequence). This CDR3 is CASSPIPRDIFLLGVTNTEAFF. The CDR3 region has the DNA TGTGCCAGCAGCCCAATCCCCAGGGACATTTTTTTATTAGGTGTAACGAACACTGAAGCTTTCTTT.

The table lists this clonotype with a few counts. The chain employs TRBV18 and TRBJ2-5; D is possibly TRBD1 (6 bases). The CDR3 covers 14 residues. V was trimmed by 3 bases and J by 1 base, leaving 9 bases between them. CDR1 and CDR2 (germline): KGHSH, LQKENI. This chain's CDR3 is CASSPGQTQETQYF. CDR3 nucleotides: TGTGCCAGCTCACCTGGACAGACCCAAGAGACCCAGTACTTC.

Only a few counts were recorded for this clonotype. The CDR3 here is CASSPTPGQSYEQYF. The CDR3 nucleotides read TGTGCCAGCAGCCCAACTCCGGGACAAAGCTACGAGCAGTACTTC. V and J are TRBV3-1 and TRBJ2-7; TRBD1 might be the D (6 bases). The CDR3 covers 15 residues. Germline values: CDR1 LGHDT, CDR2 YNNKEL (reference sequence). The germline V and J ends were trimmed by 4 bases and 3 bases, with 16 bases remaining between them.

This clonotype came up many times. The rearrangement uses TRBV7-8 and TRBJ2-3; TRBD1 might be the D (5 bases). CDR1 and CDR2 (germline): SGHVS, FQNEAQ. The CDR3 consists of 12 residues. The V end was cut by 4 bases, the J end by 8 bases, with 10 bases between. CDR3 protein: CASSWGPGTQYF. CDR3 bases: TGTGCCAGCAGCTGGGGCCCGGGTACGCAGTATTTT.

There are many counts of this clonotype. V and J are TRBV19 and TRBJ2-1, with TRBD2 identical over 10 bases. Germline CDR1 LNHDA, CDR2 SQIVND (reference sequence). This CDR3 contains 15 residues. V lost 3 bases and J lost 12; bases outside the gene matches: 11. The CDR3 DNA sequence: TGTGCCAGTAGTATGGGGCTAGCGGGAGTGTTAGGGCAGTTCTTC. It yields the protein CASSMGLAGVLGQFF.

This clonotype was detected many times. CDR3 in DNA: TGTGCCATCAGCCCCCTACCGGGACTAGCAACGAACACCGGGGAGCTGTTTTTT. This encodes CAISPLPGLATNTGELFF. The chain uses TRBV10-3 and TRBJ2-2, with 9 bases fitting TRBD2. J lost 0 bases, V lost 6 bases, and 11 bases had no gene match. There are 18 residues in the CDR3. The germline V gene has CDR1 ENHRY and CDR2 SYGVKD.

The table lists this clonotype with many counts. This chain uses TRBV18 with TRBJ1-2; 9 nucleotides agree with TRBD1. The V gene's germline CDR1 is KGHSH and CDR2 LQKENI. Unmatched junction bases numbered 9, after V lost 1 base and J lost 12 bases. This CDR3 has 14 residues. The CDR3 sequence: CASSPLGTGSSHTF. The CDR3 DNA sequence: TGTGCCAGCTCACCACTAGGGACAGGGTCTTCCCACACCTTC. The complete variable domain, with remaining parts taken from reference TRBV18 and TRBJ1-2, reads NAGVMQNPRHLVRRRGQEARLRCSPMKGHSHVYWYRQLPEEGLKFMVYLQKENIIDESGMPKERFSAEFPKEGPSILRIQQVVRGDSAAYFCASSPLGTGSSHTFGSGTRLTVV.

This clonotype showed up many times. The genes are TRBV4-3 and TRBJ2-1; D may be TRBD1 or TRBD2 (7 bases each). The CDR3 is made up of 17 amino acids. Trimming removed 4 bases at V and 3 bases at J, with 19 bases between. The germline CDR1 and CDR2 sequences are LGHNA and YSLEER. CDR3 residues: CASSLTRGRELYNEQFF. The DNA of the CDR3 is TGCGCCAGCAGCCTAACGAGGGGGCGGGAGCTCTACAATGAGCAGTTCTTC.